This entry is about one T cell receptor (beta chain). This clone appeared a single time. Its recognized antigen is unknown. Base qualities are not recorded, but no much larger clone differs from it by a single base. To be selected, patients needed enough residual fresh-frozen tumor tissue and more than two years of available survival data. An isocitrate dehydrogenase mutation was not carried by any of the glioblastoma patients, although molecular status was otherwise variable. PBMC were collected before vaccination, two weeks after the third vaccination, and at tumor progression if progression occurred. Genomic DNA was extracted with the Qiagen DNeasy Blood extraction Kit. Using the immunoSEQ assay, TCRB CDR3 regions were amplified from around 2 micrograms of genomic DNA, or from all available DNA when less than that was on hand. Multiplex PCR used 60 forward primers for TCR V beta segments and 13 reverse primers for J beta segments. To estimate the number of reads per starting template, synthetic control templates were added to each sample at limiting dilution. Reads of 87 bp were generated by sequencing on the Illumina HiSeq System. Regarding the original processing steps: To remove PCR and sequencing errors, closely related sequences were merged with a nearest neighbor algorithm. TCR overlap was defined as the percentage of unique tumor TCR beta sequences that were also found in the peripheral blood of the same patient. As stored in TCRdb, this immuneACCESS dataset retains in-frame rearrangements with V and J assigned. A fraction of the clones does not appear; measured against another copy, unresolved V genes explain less than half of the discrepancy, and the remainder lacks a known reason. D and trimming come from the DNA, and the V and J calls and clone size come from that table. The sample table shows 49,000 or so clones, and 85% are seen once. Roughly 11% of the sample rests with the top ten.

Trimmed from V: 5 bases; trimmed from J: 0 bases; junction bases lacking a gene match: 7. The CDR3 contains 18 residues, cysteine and phenylalanine counted. CDR3 DNA is the only sequence kept; it has 54 bases, read in frame from the first base. CDR1 and CDR2 are read off the germline V gene (reference sequence) as LNHDA and SQIVND. This entry belongs to a study of glioma-infiltrating T cells after dendritic cell vaccination (TCRdb year 2016). Background for the entire study: A cohort of 15 glioblastoma patients from Phase I and II dendritic cell vaccination trials was included, of whom 9 were newly diagnosed and 6 had recurrent disease. Between about 2002 and 2013, the patients were given dendritic cell vaccination pulsed with autologous tumor lysate. The vaccine was prepared from monocyte-derived dendritic cells that were cultured for seven days with IL-4 and GM-CSF and then pulsed overnight with autologous tumor lysate. Each patient got three intradermal injections of the dendritic cell vaccine, spaced at biweekly intervals, in the arm below the axilla. In glioblastoma patients vaccinated with dendritic cells, deep sequencing of TCR beta CDR3 regions served to measure the amount of tumor-infiltrating lymphocytes and to compare repertoires between tumor and blood. TCR sequencing metrics, including TIL content and tumor-blood repertoire overlap, were correlated with survival after dendritic cell vaccination.

What the authors observed across the whole study: The cohort was small and heterogeneous, with few patients having full blood and tumor sets and even fewer initial-recurrent tumor pairs. The three-group TCR overlap response model was described as speculative and requiring prospective validation. TCR clonality showed no direct relationship with survival, which suggests that a diverse polyclonal response may be important. Higher estimated pretreatment TIL content predicted longer time to progression and overall survival after dendritic cell vaccination.

This specimen consisted of blood, obtained before dendritic cell vaccination. The rearranged segments are TRBV19 and TRBJ2-1; the central 13 bases match TRBD2. The sequence came from a human donor with glioblastoma. The bases are TGTGCCAGTAGTCGGACTAGCGGGGGCCCCAGCTCCTACAATGAGCAGTTCTTC. This encodes CASSRTSGGPSSYNEQFF.